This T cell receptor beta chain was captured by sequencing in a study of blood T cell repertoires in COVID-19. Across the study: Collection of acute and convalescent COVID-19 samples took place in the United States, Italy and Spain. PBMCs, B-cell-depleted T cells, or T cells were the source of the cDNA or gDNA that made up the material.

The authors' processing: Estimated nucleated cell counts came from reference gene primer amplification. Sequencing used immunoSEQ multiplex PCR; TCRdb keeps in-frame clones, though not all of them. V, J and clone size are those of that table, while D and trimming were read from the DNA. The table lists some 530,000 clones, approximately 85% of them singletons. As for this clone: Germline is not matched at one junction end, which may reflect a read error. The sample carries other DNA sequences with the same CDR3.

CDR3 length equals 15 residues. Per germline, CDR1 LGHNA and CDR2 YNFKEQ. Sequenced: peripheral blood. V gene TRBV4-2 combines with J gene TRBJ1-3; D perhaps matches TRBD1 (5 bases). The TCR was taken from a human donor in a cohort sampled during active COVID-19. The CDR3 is CASSQDIYRGNTIYF. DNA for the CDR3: TGTGCCAGCAGCCAAGATATATACCGGGGGAACACTATATATTTT.